This is a list of T cell receptor beta chains from one sample in a study of T cells in Graves' hyperthyroidism and ophthalmopathy. TCRdb re-called the multiplex PCR reads with MiXCR, one entry per CDR3 protein. The table records 450,000 to 550,000 distinct CDR3 sequences, 24% of them present only once. The source material was blood. Source of these receptors: a young woman with Graves' ophthalmopathy. Each CDR3 is given with its conserved first and last residue. The order of the fields is J gene, D gene, V gene, clone size, CDR3 protein, CDR3 DNA. D genes are given only for firm matches. Size tells how often a clone was seen (once, few, many) or the class of an expanded clone, and some rows leave it out.

J: TRBJ2-7; D: NA; V: TRBV30; size: many; CDR3: CASYRGGNEQYF; DNA: TGTGCCTCTTACAGAGGAGGCAACGAGCAGTACTTC
J: TRBJ2-7; D: TRBD1; V: TRBV5-1; size: many; CDR3: CASSLGTGAGYEQYF; DNA: TGCGCCAGCAGCCTGGGGACAGGGGCAGGCTACGAGCAGTACTTC
J: TRBJ1-1; D: NA; V: TRBV6-5; size: many; CDR3: CASSYPGRGGAFF; DNA: TGTGCCAGCAGTTACCCGGGGCGTGGGGGAGCTTTCTTT
J: TRBJ2-2; D: NA; V: TRBV9; size: few; CDR3: CASSTTGITGELFF; DNA: TGTGCCAGCAGCACAACCGGGATTACCGGGGAGCTGTTTTTT
J: TRBJ2-3; D: TRBD1; V: TRBV6-1; size: many; CDR3: CASSGGATDTQYF; DNA: TGTGCCAGCTCAGGGGGAGCCACAGATACGCAGTATTTT
J: TRBJ1-1; D: NA; V: TRBV27; size: many; CDR3: CASRKYTEAFF; DNA: TGTGCCAGCAGAAAATACACTGAAGCTTTCTTT
J: TRBJ1-5; D: NA; V: TRBV24-1; size: many; CDR3: CATSDLDENQPQHF; DNA: TGTGCCACCAGTGATTTGGACGAGAATCAGCCCCAGCATTTT
J: TRBJ1-1; D: NA; V: TRBV6-1; size: many; CDR3: CASSVGPGAEAFF; DNA: TGTGCCAGCAGTGTGGGGCCGGGCGCTGAAGCTTTCTTT
J: TRBJ2-7; D: TRBD2; V: TRBV4-1; size: NA; CDR3: CASSQDDGLAGAYEQYF; DNA: TGCGCCAGCAGCCAAGACGACGGTCTAGCGGGGGCCTACGAGCAGTACTTC
J: TRBJ2-2; D: TRBD1; V: TRBV18; size: NA; CDR3: CASSRPGQGTGELFF; DNA: TGTGCCAGCTCACGGCCGGGACAGGGAACCGGGGAGCTGTTTTTT
J: TRBJ1-2; D: NA; V: TRBV20-1; size: NA; CDR3: CSANPQGFFYGYTF; DNA: TGCAGTGCTAATCCTCAGGGCTTTTTCTATGGCTACACCTTC
J: TRBJ2-5; D: TRBD2; V: TRBV27; size: many; CDR3: CASSASGGLYQETQYF; DNA: TGTGCCAGCAGTGCTAGCGGGGGCTTGTACCAAGAGACCCAGTACTTC
J: TRBJ1-2; D: NA; V: TRBV6-5; size: many; CDR3: CASSYDGYTF; DNA: TGTGCCAGCAGTTACGATGGCTACACCTTC
J: TRBJ1-2; D: TRBD1; V: TRBV13; size: many; CDR3: CASRGQVPNYGYTF; DNA: TGTGCCAGCAGGGGACAGGTTCCAAACTATGGCTACACCTTC
J: TRBJ1-1; D: NA; V: TRBV9; size: many; CDR3: CASSVDRGGLYAFF; DNA: TGTGCCAGCAGCGTAGATCGGGGTGGGTTATATGCTTTCTTT
J: TRBJ1-2; D: NA; V: TRBV20-1; size: many; CDR3: CSASRGYGYTF; DNA: TGCAGTGCTAGCAGGGGTTATGGCTACACCTTC